The 25 T cell receptor beta chains presented below share a single source sample, sequenced in a study of cytomegalovirus exposure and HLA in healthy donors. Primers included in the PCR were 60 Vbeta and 13 Jbeta primers. Some clones are missing from TCRdb's copy, which holds only in-frame ones; the method was immunoSEQ multiplex PCR. The table includes some 120,000 clones, 75% to 85% detected once. The specimen was PBMCs. The source is a woman aged 18 to 35 in good health and CMV-seropositive.

V is TRBV25-1 and J is TRBJ2-1, with TRBD2 as a possible D gene (6 bases). V gave up 6 bases and J gave up 3 bases, with 15 bases separating them. The CDR3 is 15 residues long. CDR1 is MGHDK and CDR2 is SYGVNS in the germline V gene. In DNA, the CDR3 is TGTGCCAGCAGCGTCTATGGGGGAGGCTACAATGAGCAGTTCTTC. Translated, it gives CASSVYGGGYNEQFF.

J is TRBJ2-7 and V is TRBV19; D perhaps matches TRBD2 (5 bases). Trimming took off 2 bases at V and 4 bases at J, with 12 bases between the two ends. The length of the CDR3 is 14 residues. Germline V gene sequence: CDR1 LNHDA, CDR2 SQIVND (reference sequence). The CDR3 DNA reads TGTGCCAGTAGTATAAGCGCCGGGGATTACGAGCAGTACTTC. This gives the protein CASSISAGDYEQYF.

V gene TRBV5-1 combines with J gene TRBJ2-7, with a weak D call TRBD1 (6 bases). Germline V lookup: CDR1 SGHRS, CDR2 YFSETQ. This CDR3 has 13 residues. The V and J ends lost 0 bases and 7 bases respectively, with 11 bases between them. The CDR3: CASSLAWGREQYF. The DNA for the CDR3 is TGCGCCAGCAGCTTGGCGTGGGGGCGGGAGCAGTACTTC.

V and J are TRBV7-9 and TRBJ1-2, with no clear D. This CDR3 region has 12 residues. Germline CDR1 is SEHNR and CDR2 is FQNEAQ (reference sequence). V was cut by 2 bases and J by 8 bases, with 9 bases left in between. Here the CDR3 reads CASSLSGLGYTF. The CDR3 DNA is TGTGCCAGCAGCTTATCTGGGCTCGGCTACACCTTC.

This chain joins TRBV28 and TRBJ2-7; possible D gene TRBD1, 6 bases. The germline V gene encodes CDR1 MDHEN and CDR2 SYDVKM. This CDR3 spans 13 amino acids. V was cut by 6 bases and J by 4 bases, with 13 bases left in between. Here the CDR3 reads CASSLIQGYEQYF. In DNA form, the CDR3 reads TGTGCCAGCAGCCTTATACAGGGATACGAGCAGTACTTC.

This chain connects TRBV30 to TRBJ1-1; weak D call: TRBD1 (6 bases). V lost 4 bases and J 4 bases, leaving 13 bases between the germline ends. CDR3 length: 13 residues. Germline loops: CDR1 GTSNPN, CDR2 SVGIG (reference sequence). Here the CDR3 DNA reads TGTGCCTGGAAAGGGGGTGGTGGCACTGAAGCTTTCTTT. This encodes CAWKGGGGTEAFF.

This chain links TRBV19 with TRBJ1-2, with no clear D. Germline V gene data show CDR1 as LNHDA and CDR2 as SQIVND (reference sequence). This CDR3 comprises 14 residues. Trimming removed 0 bases from V and 4 bases from J, with 9 bases in between. The CDR3 reads CASSIDPPSYGYTF. Written as DNA, the CDR3 is TGTGCCAGTAGTATAGATCCCCCCTCCTATGGCTACACCTTC.

The CDR3 loop reads CASSPRAGVIDTQYF. As DNA, the CDR3 is TGTGCCAGCAGTCCCCGAGCGGGCGTAATAGATACGCAGTATTTT. The rearrangement uses TRBV27 and TRBJ2-3; the D gene is possibly TRBD2 (6 bases). This CDR3 contains 15 residues. Germline loops: CDR1 MNHEY, CDR2 SMNVEV (reference sequence). With 5 bases removed from V and 5 bases from J, the gap between germline ends came to 17 bases.

About this clone itself: Other nucleotide sequences from this sample produce the same CDR3. This chain uses TRBV4-1 with TRBJ2-3; TRBD1 matches 7 bases. The CDR3 has 17 residues. The junction had 8 bases not matched to a gene; V was cut back by 2 bases and J by 0 bases. CDR1 MGHRA and CDR2 YSYEKL come from the germline V gene. The CDR3 loop reads CASSQPDRVTSTDTQYF. CDR3 bases: TGCGCCAGCAGCCAACCAGACAGGGTTACTAGCACAGATACGCAGTATTTT.

The rearrangement uses TRBV5-1 and TRBJ1-5; D gene unclear. Germline V gene lookup returns CDR1 SGHRS and CDR2 YFSETQ. Trimming removed 0 bases at V and 7 bases at J, with 8 bases between. This CDR3 spans 13 amino acids. The CDR3 region is CASSLAREQPQHF. In DNA, the CDR3 is TGCGCCAGCAGCTTGGCACGAGAACAGCCCCAGCATTTT.

The chain uses TRBV27 and TRBJ2-7; 11 nucleotides align to TRBD2. After removal of 4 bases from V and 0 bases from J, the junction contained 5 bases not matched to a gene. The CDR3 consists of 16 residues. Germline values: CDR1 MNHEY, CDR2 SMNVEV (reference sequence). The CDR3 sequence is CASSYSGLADSYEQYF. CDR3 nucleotides: TGTGCCAGCAGTTATTCGGGACTAGCGGACTCCTACGAGCAGTACTTC.

This clone was seen more than once but under ten times. The chain links TRBV6-1 to TRBJ2-7; possibly TRBD1 for D (7 bases). The V end lost 0 bases, the J end lost 7 bases, and 16 bases lay between the germline ends. Per the germline V gene, CDR1 is MNHNS and CDR2 is SASEGT. CDR3 length: 15 amino acids. Here the CDR3 DNA reads TGTGCCAGCAGTGAAGCCAGGGGGGCGGCGGGGGAGCAGTACTTC. Translating it yields CASSEARGAAGEQYF.

The chain has TRBV27 and TRBJ1-4; 8 positions agree with TRBD1. The CDR3 runs 16 residues. Trimming cost V 5 bases and J 0 bases; bases outside gene matches: 5. CDR1 and CDR2 from the germline V gene are MNHEY and SMNVEV (reference sequence). The CDR3 nucleotides read TGTGCCAGCAGTCGACAGGGGACCGCAACTAATGAAAAACTGTTTTTT. Its translation is CASSRQGTATNEKLFF.

The chain uses TRBV6-5 and TRBJ2-2; D perhaps matches TRBD1 (5 bases). CDR1 is MNHEY, CDR2 SVGAGI, per germline. The CDR3 covers 15 residues. V lost 3 bases and J 1 base, leaving 9 bases between the germline ends. CDR3 loop: CASSYLGQNTGELFF. The CDR3 DNA is TGTGCCAGCAGTTATCTTGGACAGAACACCGGGGAGCTGTTTTTT.

In this sample, this clone turned up once. The chain recombines TRBV27 with TRBJ1-2; 8 bases are shared with TRBD1. The CDR3 is 16 residues long. The V gene end was trimmed by 3 bases and the J gene end by 0 bases; junction bases not matched to a gene: 6. In germline, CDR1 is MNHEY, CDR2 SMNVEV (reference sequence). The chain's CDR3 is CASSFQGALANYGYTF. The CDR3 coding sequence is TGTGCCAGCAGTTTTCAGGGGGCCCTAGCTAACTATGGCTACACCTTC.

This clone was observed a single time. The chain combines TRBV5-4 with TRBJ2-3, with 11 bases that match TRBD2. Trimming at V came to 5 bases and at J to 4 bases, leaving 9 bases not matched to a gene. The CDR3 runs 16 residues. Germline lookup yields CDR1 SGHNT and CDR2 YYREEE (reference sequence). CDR3 in amino acids: CASRDRSGRAPDTQYF. CDR3 DNA sequence: TGTGCCAGCAGGGATCGTAGCGGGAGGGCACCAGATACGCAGTATTTT. Filled out from reference TRBV5-4 and TRBJ2-3, the complete variable domain reads ETGVTQSPTHLIKTRGQQVTLRCSSQSGHNTVSWYQQALGQGPQFIFQYYREEENGRGNFPPRFSGLQFPNYSSELNVNALELDDSALYLCASRDRSGRAPDTQYFGPGTRLTVL.

V usage is TRBV19 and J usage is TRBJ2-7, with 9 bases matching TRBD1. The ends lost 4 bases at V and 2 bases at J; junction bases unmatched: 6. The CDR3 is made up of 15 amino acids. Germline values: CDR1 LNHDA, CDR2 SQIVND (reference sequence). The CDR3 sequence is CASSTQQGAPYEQYF. DNA of the CDR3: TGTGCCAGTAGTACTCAACAGGGGGCACCCTACGAGCAGTACTTC.

The table lists this clone with a few counts. The rearrangement joins TRBV11-1 to TRBJ2-7, with 7 bases fitting TRBD2. Germline lookup yields CDR1 SGHAT and CDR2 FQDESV (reference sequence). The ends lost 2 bases at V and 0 bases at J; junction bases unmatched: 4. The CDR3 loop spans 15 amino acids. For the CDR3, the DNA is TGTGCCAGCAGCTTAAGGGGCGGGAGCTCCTACGAGCAGTACTTC. This codes for CASSLRGGSSYEQYF.

On this clone: The junction departs from germline at one end; a sequencing error may be responsible. The chain links TRBV7-7 to TRBJ2-2, with TRBD1 identical over 10 bases. CDR1 is SSHAT, CDR2 FNYEAQ, per germline (reference sequence). The CDR3 has 14 residues. In DNA, the CDR3 is TGTGCTAGCAGCTCGGGACAGGGGTCCGGGGAGCTGTTTTTT. Amino acids: CASSSGQGSGELFF.

The chain recombines TRBV5-1 with TRBJ2-3; perhaps TRBD2 as D (6 bases). The V gene's germline CDR1 is SGHRS and CDR2 YFSETQ. V dropped 1 base and J dropped 2 bases, with 11 bases sitting between them. The CDR3 length is 15 residues. This chain's CDR3 is CASSLTSSYTDTQYF. The CDR3 DNA follows: TGCGCCAGCAGCTTGACTAGCAGTTACACAGATACGCAGTATTTT. Full variable domain (missing parts from reference TRBV5-1 and TRBJ2-3): KAGVTQTPRYLIKTRGQQVTLSCSPISGHRSVSWYQQTPGQGLQFLFEYFSETQRNKGNFPGRFSGRQFSNSRSEMNVSTLELGDSALYLCASSLTSSYTDTQYFGPGTRLTVL.

The CDR3 sequence: CASSLGGNTEAFF. DNA for the CDR3: TGTGCCAGCAGCCTCGGGGGGAACACTGAAGCTTTCTTT. This chain connects TRBV11-2 to TRBJ1-1, with D possibly TRBD1 on 5 matching bases. V gave up 5 bases and J gave up 1 base, with 8 bases separating them. CDR1 is SGHAT and CDR2 is FQNNGV in the germline V gene. This CDR3 is built from 13 residues.

The chain has TRBV5-8 and TRBJ2-5; D is ambiguous. Germline loops: CDR1 SGHTS, CDR2 YDEGEE. The CDR3 consists of 16 residues. The V end lost 5 bases, the J end lost 4 bases, and 21 bases lay between the germline ends. CDR3 nucleotide sequence: TGTGCCAGCAGTCCCCCGACAAGAAAAGCAGGAGAGACCCAGTACTTC. This codes for CASSPPTRKAGETQYF.

This chain links TRBV28 with TRBJ1-2, with 7 bases fitting TRBD1. V lost 6 bases to trimming and J lost 8 bases; unmatched junction nucleotides: 6. Germline loops: CDR1 MDHEN, CDR2 SYDVKM. The CDR3 loop spans 12 amino acids. CDR3 protein: CASRPGQLGYTF. The CDR3 bases are TGTGCCAGCAGACCGGGACAGCTGGGCTACACCTTC.

The chain combines TRBV6-5 with TRBJ1-1; 7 bases line up with TRBD1. After removal of 7 bases from V and 10 bases from J, the junction contained 12 bases not matched to a gene. The CDR3 spans 13 residues. Germline V gives CDR1 MNHEY, CDR2 SVGAGI. Here the CDR3 DNA reads TGTGCCAGCACTCCGGACAGGTCGGTGATAGCTTTCTTT. Its translation: CASTPDRSVIAFF.

The V and J genes are TRBV28 and TRBJ2-7; maybe TRBD1 (7 bases). There are 14 residues in the CDR3. Germline CDR1 reads MDHEN; CDR2 reads SYDVKM. The V end lost 2 bases, the J end lost 5 bases, and 13 bases lay between the germline ends. The CDR3 DNA sequence: TGTGCCAGCAGTTTAAACAGGGGAGGCGACGAGCAGTACTTC. Residues: CASSLNRGGDEQYF.